The 9 T cell receptor beta chains below all came from one sample that was sequenced in a study of preoperative IRX-2 immunotherapy in early breast cancer. Repertoires were generated with immunoSEQ multiplex PCR, while TCRdb's copy carries only in-frame clones and drops some. The sample has around 60,000 clones, roughly 94% seen once. Treatment given: preoperative locoregional IRX-2 cytokine immunotherapy. The specimen was obtained from a patient treated with IRX-2 immunotherapy. The receptors derive from a human donor with breast cancer.

V gene TRBV4-1 combines with J gene TRBJ1-1, with 8 bases matching TRBD1. J was trimmed by 10 bases and V by 0 bases; bases with no gene match: 7. The germline V gene encodes CDR1 MGHRA and CDR2 YSYEKL. The CDR3 is 14 amino acids. CDR3 in DNA: TGCGCCAGCAGCCAAGAATGGACAGGGACTCGAGCTTTCTTT. Residues: CASSQEWTGTRAFF.

CDR3 bases: TGCAGCGCTCCAACGACCCGATCCGATACGCAGTATTTT. Protein: CSAPTTRSDTQYF. The chain uses TRBV29-1 and TRBJ2-3, with D hard to call. CDR3 length: 13 amino acids. Germline CDR1 is SQVTM and CDR2 is ANQGSEA. The V end was cut by 7 bases, the J end by 6 bases, with 17 bases between.

V is TRBV7-6 and J is TRBJ2-1; 9 nucleotides agree with TRBD2. V gave up 6 bases and J gave up 3 bases; unmatched junction bases: 6. In germline, CDR1 is SGHVS, CDR2 FNYEAQ. The CDR3 is made up of 15 amino acids. The DNA of the CDR3 is TGTGCCAGCAGTCCCAGCGGGGGGCTCTACAATGAGCAGTTCTTC. Its protein product is CASSPSGGLYNEQFF.

The chain combines TRBV30 with TRBJ1-6; TRBD1 is a possible D gene (6 bases). Germline loops: CDR1 GTSNPN, CDR2 SVGIG (reference sequence). This CDR3 region has 13 residues. V lost 0 bases and J lost 9, with 9 bases in between. The CDR3 loop is CAWSVQGFSPLHF. DNA for the CDR3: TGTGCCTGGAGTGTCCAGGGGTTTTCACCCCTCCACTTT.

This chain uses TRBV7-2 with TRBJ2-1, with TRBD2 matching 8 bases. The trim removed 3 bases at V and 3 bases at J, leaving 10 bases unmatched. The germline V gene has CDR1 SGHTA and CDR2 FQGNSA. The length of the CDR3 is 17 residues. This chain's CDR3 is CASSLNLAGDIYNEQFF. Written as DNA, the CDR3 is TGTGCCAGCAGCTTGAATCTAGCGGGCGATATCTACAATGAGCAGTTCTTC.

The chain combines TRBV29-1 with TRBJ2-7; D unresolved. V lost 4 bases and J 6 bases, leaving 10 bases between the germline ends. The CDR3 covers 11 residues. Looked up from germline, CDR1 is SQVTM and CDR2 is ANQGSEA. The DNA of the CDR3 is TGCAGCGTTGTTGGGCCGGGCGAGCAGTACTTC. Translated: CSVVGPGEQYF.

The chain recombines TRBV6-1 with TRBJ1-3; the D is unclear. This CDR3 spans 16 amino acids. From germline, CDR1 is MNHNS and CDR2 SASEGT. Trimming shortened V by 0 bases and J by 0 bases, and 9 bases separated the two germline ends. CDR3 sequence reads: CASSEAPYHSGNTIYF. The CDR3 DNA reads as TGTGCCAGCAGTGAAGCCCCCTACCACTCTGGAAACACCATATATTTT.

The chain is built from TRBV5-4 and TRBJ2-5, with D possibly being TRBD1 (6 bases). The CDR3 has 14 residues. Deletions cut 0 bases from V and 4 bases from J, with 10 bases between. CDR1 is SGHNT and CDR2 is YYREEE in the germline V gene (reference sequence). The CDR3 protein is CASSLDSGAETQYF. DNA for the CDR3: TGTGCCAGCAGCTTGGACTCAGGGGCAGAGACCCAGTACTTC.

This chain uses TRBV19 with TRBJ1-3, with TRBD1 identical over 10 bases. Germline-derived CDR1 and CDR2 are LNHDA and SQIVND (reference sequence). V shed 6 bases and J 2 bases; nucleotides not matched to a gene: 4. The CDR3 consists of 15 residues. As DNA, the CDR3 is TGTGCCAGTAGCCGGACAGGGGGGGCTGGAAACACCATATATTTT. This sequence encodes CASSRTGGAGNTIYF.